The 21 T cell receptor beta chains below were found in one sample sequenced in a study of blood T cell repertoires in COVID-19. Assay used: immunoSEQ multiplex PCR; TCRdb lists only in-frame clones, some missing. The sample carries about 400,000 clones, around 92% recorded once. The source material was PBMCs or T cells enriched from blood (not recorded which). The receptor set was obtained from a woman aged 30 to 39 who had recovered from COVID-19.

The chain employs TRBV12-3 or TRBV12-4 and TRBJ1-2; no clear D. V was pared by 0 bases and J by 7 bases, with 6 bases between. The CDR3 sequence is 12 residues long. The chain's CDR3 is CASSLARGGYTF. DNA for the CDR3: TGTGCCAGCAGTTTAGCGCGAGGTGGCTACACCTTC.

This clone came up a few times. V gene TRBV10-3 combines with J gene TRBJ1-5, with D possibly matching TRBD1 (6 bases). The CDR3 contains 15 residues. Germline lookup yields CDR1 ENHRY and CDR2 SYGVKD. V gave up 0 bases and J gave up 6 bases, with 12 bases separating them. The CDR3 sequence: CAISESNREGQPQHF. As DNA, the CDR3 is TGTGCCATCAGTGAGTCGAACAGGGAAGGTCAGCCCCAGCATTTT.

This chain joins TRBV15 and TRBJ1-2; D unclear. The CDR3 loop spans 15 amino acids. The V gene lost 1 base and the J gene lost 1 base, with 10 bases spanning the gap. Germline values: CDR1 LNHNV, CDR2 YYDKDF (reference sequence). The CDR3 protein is CATSRGGGYNYGYTF. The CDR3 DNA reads TGTGCCACCAGCAGAGGCGGCGGATATAACTATGGCTACACCTTC.

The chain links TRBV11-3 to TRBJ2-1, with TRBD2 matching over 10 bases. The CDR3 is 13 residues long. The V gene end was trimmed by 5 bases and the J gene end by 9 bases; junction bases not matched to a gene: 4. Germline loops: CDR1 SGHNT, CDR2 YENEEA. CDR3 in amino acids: CASSGAGGSEQFF. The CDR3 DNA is TGTGCCAGCAGCGGAGCGGGGGGGTCTGAGCAGTTCTTC. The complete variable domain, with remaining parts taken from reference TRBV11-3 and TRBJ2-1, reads EAGVVQSPRYKIIEKKQPVAFWCNPISGHNTLYWYLQNLGQGPELLIRYENEEAVDDSQLPKDRFSAERLKGVDSTLKIQPAELGDSAVYLCASSGAGGSEQFFGPGTRLTVL.

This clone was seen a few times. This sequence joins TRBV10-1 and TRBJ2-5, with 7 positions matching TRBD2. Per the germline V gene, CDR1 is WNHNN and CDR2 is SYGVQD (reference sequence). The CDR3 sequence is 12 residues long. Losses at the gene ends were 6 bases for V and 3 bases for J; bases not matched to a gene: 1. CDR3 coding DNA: TGCGCCAGCAGCCTAGCGGAAGAGACCCAGTACTTC. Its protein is CASSLAEETQYF.

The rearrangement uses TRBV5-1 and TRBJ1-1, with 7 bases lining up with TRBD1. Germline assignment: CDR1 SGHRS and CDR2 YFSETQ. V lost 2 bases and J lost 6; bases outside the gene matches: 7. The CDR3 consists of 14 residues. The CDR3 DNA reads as TGCGCCAGCAGCTTTGTCACAGGGGCGGCTGAAGCTTTCTTT. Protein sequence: CASSFVTGAAEAFF.

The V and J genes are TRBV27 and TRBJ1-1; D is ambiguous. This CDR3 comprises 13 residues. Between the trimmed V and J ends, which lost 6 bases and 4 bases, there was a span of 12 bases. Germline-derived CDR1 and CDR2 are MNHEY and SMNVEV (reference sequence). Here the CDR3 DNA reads TGTGCCAGCAGCCGTAGCGTACGCACTGAAGCTTTCTTT. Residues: CASSRSVRTEAFF.

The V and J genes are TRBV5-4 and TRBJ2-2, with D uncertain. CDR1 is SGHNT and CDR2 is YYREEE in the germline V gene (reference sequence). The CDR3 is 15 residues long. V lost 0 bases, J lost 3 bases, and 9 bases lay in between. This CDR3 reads CASSLDRLDTGELFF. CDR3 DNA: TGTGCCAGCAGCTTGGACAGATTAGACACCGGGGAGCTGTTTTTT.

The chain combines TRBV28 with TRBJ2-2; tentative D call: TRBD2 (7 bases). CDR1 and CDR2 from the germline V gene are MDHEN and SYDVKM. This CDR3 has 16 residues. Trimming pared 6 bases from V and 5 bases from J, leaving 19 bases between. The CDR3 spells CASSPGGGSGTGELFF. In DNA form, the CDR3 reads TGTGCCAGCAGCCCGGGGGGCGGGAGCGGGACCGGGGAGCTGTTTTTT. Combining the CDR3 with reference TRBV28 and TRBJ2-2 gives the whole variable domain DVKVTQSSRYLVKRTGEKVFLECVQDMDHENMFWYRQDPGLGLRLIYFSYDVKMKEKGDIPEGYSVSREKKERFSLILESASTNQTSMYLCASSPGGGSGTGELFFGEGSRLTVL.

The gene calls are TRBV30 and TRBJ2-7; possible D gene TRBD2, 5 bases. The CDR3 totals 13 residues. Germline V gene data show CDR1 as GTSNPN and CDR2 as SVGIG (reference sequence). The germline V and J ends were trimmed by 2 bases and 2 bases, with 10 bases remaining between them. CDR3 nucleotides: TGTGCCTGGAGTCCGGGATACCCCTACGAGCAGTACTTC. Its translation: CAWSPGYPYEQYF.

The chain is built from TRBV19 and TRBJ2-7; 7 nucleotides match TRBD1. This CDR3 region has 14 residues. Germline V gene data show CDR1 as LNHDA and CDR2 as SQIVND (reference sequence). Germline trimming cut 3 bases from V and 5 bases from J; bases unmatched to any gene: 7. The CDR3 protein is CASSISQGSNEQYF. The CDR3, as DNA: TGTGCCAGTAGTATCTCACAGGGGAGCAACGAGCAGTACTTC.

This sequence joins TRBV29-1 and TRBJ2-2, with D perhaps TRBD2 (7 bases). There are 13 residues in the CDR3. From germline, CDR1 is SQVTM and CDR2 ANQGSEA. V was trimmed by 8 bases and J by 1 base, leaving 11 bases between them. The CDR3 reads CSLRGGNTGELFF. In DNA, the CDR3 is TGCAGCCTGAGGGGGGGGAACACCGGGGAGCTGTTTTTT.

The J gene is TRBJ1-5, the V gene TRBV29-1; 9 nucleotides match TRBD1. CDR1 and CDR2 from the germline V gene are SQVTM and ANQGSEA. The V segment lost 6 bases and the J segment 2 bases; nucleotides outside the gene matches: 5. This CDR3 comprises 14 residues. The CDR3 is CSVKGQGGNQPQHF. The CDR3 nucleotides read TGCAGCGTGAAGGGACAGGGTGGCAATCAGCCCCAGCATTTT.

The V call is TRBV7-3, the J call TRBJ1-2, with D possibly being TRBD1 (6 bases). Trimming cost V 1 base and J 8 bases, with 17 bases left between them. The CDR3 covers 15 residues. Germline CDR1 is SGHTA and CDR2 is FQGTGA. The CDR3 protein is CASSLNRVNYYGYTF. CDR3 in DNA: TGTGCCAGCAGCTTAAACAGGGTCAACTATTACGGCTACACCTTC.

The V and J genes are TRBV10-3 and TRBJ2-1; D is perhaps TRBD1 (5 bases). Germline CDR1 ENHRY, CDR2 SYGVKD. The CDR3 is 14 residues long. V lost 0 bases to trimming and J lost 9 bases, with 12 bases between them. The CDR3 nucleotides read TGTGCCATCAGTGAGTCGGGCTCAGGGCCTGAGCAGTTCTTC. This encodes CAISESGSGPEQFF.

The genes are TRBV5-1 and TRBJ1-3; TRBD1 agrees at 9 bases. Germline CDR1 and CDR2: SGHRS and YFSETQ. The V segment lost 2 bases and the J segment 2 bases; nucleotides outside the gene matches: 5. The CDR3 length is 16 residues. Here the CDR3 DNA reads TGCGCCAGCAGCTTCGAGGGACAGGGAACTGGAAACACCATATATTTT. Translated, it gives CASSFEGQGTGNTIYF.

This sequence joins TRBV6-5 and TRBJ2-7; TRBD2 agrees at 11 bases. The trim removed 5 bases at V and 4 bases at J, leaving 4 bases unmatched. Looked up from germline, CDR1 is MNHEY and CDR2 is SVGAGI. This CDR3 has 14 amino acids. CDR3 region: CASSTTSGVYEQYF. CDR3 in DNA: TGTGCCAGCAGTACGACTAGCGGGGTTTACGAGCAGTACTTC.

The CDR3 protein is CASSVRGAGTEAFF. CDR3 nucleotides: TGTGCCAGCAGTGTTCGCGGGGCGGGCACTGAAGCTTTCTTT. The gene calls are TRBV2 and TRBJ1-1, with D maybe TRBD1 (5 bases). Germline lookup yields CDR1 SNHLY and CDR2 FYNNEI. V shed 4 bases and J shed 4 bases, with 13 bases lying between them. The CDR3 runs 14 residues. The whole variable domain, remainder taken from reference TRBV2 and TRBJ1-1, is EPEVTQTPSHQVTQMGQEVILRCVPISNHLYFYWYRQILGQKVEFLVSFYNNEISEKSEIFDDQFSVERPDGSNFTLKIRSTKLEDSAMYFCASSVRGAGTEAFFGQGTRLTVV.

CDR3 residues: CASSPTGFGGYTF. The CDR3 nucleotides are TGTGCCAGCAGTCCCACAGGGTTCGGCGGCTACACCTTC. V and J are TRBV12-3 or TRBV12-4 and TRBJ1-2, with D possibly being TRBD1 (6 bases). The CDR3 sequence is 13 residues long. The V gene lost 5 bases and the J gene lost 8 bases, with 15 bases spanning the gap.

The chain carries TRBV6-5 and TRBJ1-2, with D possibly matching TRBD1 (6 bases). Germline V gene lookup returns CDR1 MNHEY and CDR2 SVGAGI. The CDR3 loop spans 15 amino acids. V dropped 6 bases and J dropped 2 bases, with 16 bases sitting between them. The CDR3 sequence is CASRRPGHLNYGYTF. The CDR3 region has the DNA TGTGCCAGCAGACGGCCGGGACACCTAAACTATGGCTACACCTTC.

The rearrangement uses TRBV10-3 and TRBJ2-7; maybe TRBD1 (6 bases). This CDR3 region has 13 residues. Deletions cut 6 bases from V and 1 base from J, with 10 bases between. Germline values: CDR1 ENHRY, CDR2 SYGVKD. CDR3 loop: CAIRDSSSYEQYF. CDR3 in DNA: TGTGCCATCAGGGACAGTAGTTCCTACGAGCAGTACTTC.